These T cell receptor beta chains were read from a single sample in a study of T cells after yellow fever vaccination. TCRdb ran MiXCR on the 5' RACE reads and lists one entry per CDR3 protein. This sample yields some 240,000 distinct CDR3 sequences, of which roughly 3.5% are seen a single time; roughly a fifth belongs to the top ten. The sample consisted of PBMCs, taken 15 days after the yellow fever booster vaccination. All receptors come from a man aged 18-30 years who received the YFV17D yellow fever vaccine. CDR3s include the opening cysteine and the closing phenylalanine or tryptophan. The order of the fields is V gene, CDR3 protein.

V: TRBV20-1
CDR3: CSAIGGDQPQHF

V: TRBV5-1
CDR3: CASSFGGREETQYF

V: TRBV18
CDR3: CASSPPNEYGYTF

V: TRBV7-2
CDR3: CASTRGDRYNEQFF

V: TRBV20-1
CDR3: CSARTTVTDQPQHF

V: TRBV4-2
CDR3: CASSQEGGDHGYTF

V: TRBV7-2
CDR3: CASSRGASPDTQYF

V: TRBV12-3/TRBV12-4
CDR3: CASSPGGTEAFF

V: TRBV27
CDR3: CASSSQGQSTYGYTF

V: TRBV5-1
CDR3: CASSPQTGVVSGANVLTF

V: TRBV5-5
CDR3: CASSLSRVRETQYF

V: TRBV6-5
CDR3: CASSGQNYGYTF

V: TRBV5-1
CDR3: CASSSAGTTTDTQYF

V: TRBV7-2
CDR3: CASSLQGARVSAFF

V: TRBV6-5
CDR3: CASSYLDRAGYTF

V: TRBV5-1
CDR3: CASSLGARDGETQYF

V: TRBV28
CDR3: CASSLHTEAFF

V: TRBV20-1
CDR3: CSASPDGNQPQHF

V: TRBV4-2
CDR3: CASRWQGRQFF

V: TRBV5-1
CDR3: CASSSDSGGDTQYF

V: TRBV10-3
CDR3: CAISEENSPLHF

V: TRBV18
CDR3: CASSTLGGWNTEAFF

V: TRBV5-1
CDR3: CASSTRGSDTEAFF

V: TRBV20-1
CDR3: CSAGTENIQYF

V: TRBV2
CDR3: CASSHGEGNQPQHF

V: TRBV20-1
CDR3: CSARGSSPPLHF

V: TRBV6-2/TRBV6-3
CDR3: CASSYPRGGTEALNQPQHF

V: TRBV4-3
CDR3: CASSQVLGGRTDTQYF

V: TRBV7-2
CDR3: CASRPSGGSHNEQFF

V: TRBV7-2
CDR3: CASSSYLRTDTQYF

V: TRBV6-1
CDR3: CATGTDPGNTIYF

V: TRBV6-5
CDR3: CASRSGSYNEQFF

V: TRBV20-1
CDR3: CSVRRGGLNTGELFF

V: TRBV6-4
CDR3: CASSDLSAGNSEQFF

V: TRBV7-2
CDR3: CASSFLGASPLHF

V: TRBV11-2
CDR3: CASSLLYRTGGRDYGYTF

V: TRBV29-1
CDR3: CSVAGGDPLDYNEQFF

V: TRBV6-2/TRBV6-3
CDR3: CASTKDRMNTEAFF

V: TRBV19
CDR3: CASSHPGEGNIQYF

V: TRBV10-2
CDR3: CASSAASSYNEQFF

V: TRBV4-3
CDR3: CASSQDFGVRLETQYF

V: TRBV6-4
CDR3: CASSDGERVTDTQYF

V: TRBV5-1
CDR3: CASSLEAQGEKLFF

V: TRBV20-1
CDR3: CSATANTEAFF

V: TRBV7-7
CDR3: CASSLSGSDTQYF

V: TRBV12-3/TRBV12-4
CDR3: CASSLFTGGASPNEQFF

V: TRBV12-3/TRBV12-4
CDR3: CASSRTGGRGYTF

V: TRBV5-6
CDR3: CASSSLERGWSYNEQFF

V: TRBV14
CDR3: CASSRNTAYGYTF

V: TRBV5-1
CDR3: CASARTGDTDTQYF